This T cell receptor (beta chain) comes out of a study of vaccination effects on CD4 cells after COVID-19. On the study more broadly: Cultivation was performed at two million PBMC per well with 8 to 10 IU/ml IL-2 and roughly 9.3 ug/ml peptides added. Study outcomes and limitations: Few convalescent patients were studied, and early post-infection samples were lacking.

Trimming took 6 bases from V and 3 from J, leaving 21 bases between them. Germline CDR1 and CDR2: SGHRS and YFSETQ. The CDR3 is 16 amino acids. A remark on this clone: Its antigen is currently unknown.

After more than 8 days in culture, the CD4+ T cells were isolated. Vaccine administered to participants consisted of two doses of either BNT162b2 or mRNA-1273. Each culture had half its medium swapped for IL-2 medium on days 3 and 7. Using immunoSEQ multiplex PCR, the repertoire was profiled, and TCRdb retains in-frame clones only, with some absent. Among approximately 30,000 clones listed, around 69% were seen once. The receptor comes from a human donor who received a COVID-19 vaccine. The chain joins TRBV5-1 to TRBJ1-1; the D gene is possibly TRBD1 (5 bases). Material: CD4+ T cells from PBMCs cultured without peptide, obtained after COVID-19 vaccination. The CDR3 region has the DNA TGCGCCAGCAACCTAAATTTCGGGACGGTTCACACTGAAGCTTTCTTT. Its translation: CASNLNFGTVHTEAFF.